The 6 T cell receptor beta chains presented below share a single source sample, sequenced in a study of cytomegalovirus exposure and HLA in healthy donors. Amplification used 60 Vbeta primers and 13 Jbeta primers. The method was immunoSEQ multiplex PCR; TCRdb's version includes in-frame clones alone and lacks a portion of them. The repertoire holds about 110,000 clones, 73% seen once, with around 3.9% in the top ten. Sequences were obtained from PBMCs. The receptors stem from a woman in her 40s in good health and CMV-seronegative.

The chain is built from TRBV7-2 and TRBJ2-1; maybe TRBD2 (6 bases). Trimming removed 5 bases at V and 9 bases at J, with 17 bases between. This CDR3 spans 14 amino acids. Germline-derived CDR1 and CDR2 are SGHTA and FQGNSA. DNA for the CDR3: TGTGCCAGCAGCGCGGGACGCCGGGGCGGTGAGCAGTTCTTC. Residues: CASSAGRRGGEQFF.

CDR3 protein: CASRTSGALYEQYF. The DNA of the CDR3 is TGTGCCAGCAGGACGAGTGGGGCACTCTACGAGCAGTACTTC. This sequence joins TRBV2 and TRBJ2-7; D might be TRBD1 (5 bases). Trimming stripped 6 bases from V and 3 bases from J, with 15 bases between. CDR3 length equals 14 residues. Per the germline V gene, CDR1 is SNHLY and CDR2 is FYNNEI.

The J gene is TRBJ2-5, the V gene TRBV2; D gene ambiguous. This CDR3 is 13 amino acids long. V was pared by 4 bases and J by 5 bases, with 11 bases between. Germline V lookup: CDR1 SNHLY, CDR2 FYNNEI. The CDR3 spells CASSVLQRETQYF. The CDR3 nucleotides read TGTGCCAGCAGTGTTCTGCAGAGGGAGACCCAGTACTTC.

This clone has just a few counts. The chain couples TRBV7-3 to TRBJ2-1; no firm D call. V dropped 2 bases and J dropped 5 bases, with 16 bases sitting between them. Germline CDR1 and CDR2: SGHTA and FQGTGA. The CDR3 is 16 residues long. The CDR3 nucleotides are TGTGCCAGCAGCTTAGGCCCCCTTTTCCCCAACAATGAGCAGTTCTTC. This encodes CASSLGPLFPNNEQFF.

The chain has TRBV5-4 and TRBJ1-2; D gene unclear. Germline loops: CDR1 SGHNT, CDR2 YYREEE (reference sequence). This CDR3 contains 16 residues. Trimming took 1 base from V and 6 from J, leaving 19 bases between them. In DNA form, the CDR3 reads TGTGCCAGCAGCTTGCGGTTTCTCTCTCGAGCGGATGGCTACACCTTC. Protein product: CASSLRFLSRADGYTF. Using reference TRBV5-4 and TRBJ1-2 for the parts outside the CDR3, the full variable domain is ETGVTQSPTHLIKTRGQQVTLRCSSQSGHNTVSWYQQALGQGPQFIFQYYREEENGRGNFPPRFSGLQFPNYSSELNVNALELDDSALYLCASSLRFLSRADGYTFGSGTRLTVV.

The chain's CDR3 is CASSQPQGALYGYTF. CDR3 DNA sequence: TGTGCCAGCAGCCAACCCCAGGGGGCCCTCTATGGCTACACCTTC. The V and J genes are TRBV7-2 and TRBJ1-2, with TRBD1 identical over 8 bases. V lost 5 bases, J lost 4 bases, and 9 bases stayed unmatched. This CDR3 has 15 residues. From germline, CDR1 is SGHTA and CDR2 FQGNSA.